This T cell receptor beta chain came from a study of OX40 agonist ivuxolimab in advanced cancers. About the investigation overall: Ivuxolimab was a fully human IgG2 agonistic monoclonal antibody targeting the costimulatory receptor OX40 (CD134). Intravenous ivuxolimab was administered to patients every 2 weeks at six dose levels: 0.01, 0.1, 0.3, 1.5, 3 and 10 mg/kg. Peripheral TCRbeta sequencing aimed to test whether ivuxolimab altered TCR sequence diversity and caused clonal T-cell expansion. A male proportion of about 79% and a mean age of approximately 55 years, ranging from 23 to 79, were recorded for the dose-escalation cohort. Partial responses occurred in three dose-escalation patients, of whom one had hepatocellular carcinoma and two had cutaneous melanoma. Prior anti-PD-1, anti-PD-L1 or anti-CTLA-4 therapy was permitted, and approximately 39% of dose-escalation patients had received checkpoint inhibitors. Of the 50 to 55 dose-escalation patients, hepatocellular carcinoma was present in around 20, melanoma in approximately 15, renal cell carcinoma in 9 and head and neck cancer in 9. The paper describes the monotherapy dose-escalation part (N of about 52 patients) of the phase I trial of ivuxolimab.

In the germline V gene (reference sequence), CDR1 corresponds to MNHEY and CDR2 to SMNVEV. V is shortened by 3 bases, J by 3 bases, and the region joining them spans 15 bases. Its CDR3 holds 15 amino acids, cysteine through phenylalanine. Only the CDR3 DNA is retained, 45 bases long and in frame from the first base. Genomic DNA was extracted from sorted cells for sequencing of the TCRbeta CDR3 region. TCRbeta CDR3 regions were sequenced using the immunoSEQ Assay. Sourced from immuneACCESS, this table was stored by TCRdb with only in-frame sequences that have V and J called. A share of the clones is absent; for the studies checked, an unresolved V gene accounts for under half, and the remainder has no known explanation. Within this sample are about 84,000 clones, with approximately 95% of them counted one time only. 9.5% to 11% of the sample comes from the top ten. Study-level results and caveats: Clonal expansion of both CD4+ and CD8+ blood T cells was observed from baseline to week 6 at doses 0.1 to 3.0 mg/kg. Partial responders in the 0.1-3.0 mg/kg groups had among the lowest normalized peripheral clonal expansion, especially among CD8+ T cells. After ivuxolimab, expanded clones were on average more numerous among CD8+ T cells than among CD4+ T cells. The antigen specificity of the clonally expanded peripheral T cells was not determined. Low levels of normalized T-cell clonal expansion were also seen in some patients who did not respond.

The trial excluded patients who had a history of autoimmune disease or who were on systemic immunosuppression. In every dose cohort, peripheral blood was drawn for TCR sequencing at baseline, cycle 4 day 1, and cycle 7 day 1. The samples were taken from a phase I, first-in-human, multicenter, open-label dose-escalation trial of ivuxolimab. Adults with locally advanced or metastatic head and neck squamous cell, hepatocellular, melanoma or renal cell carcinoma were enrolled in the trial. Before TCR sequencing, CD4+ T cells and CD8+ T cells from peripheral blood were sorted into separate populations. This clone appeared a single time. Its antigen is unknown. No clone much larger than this one lies a single base away; base qualities are absent.

The receptor chain draws on TRBV27 and TRBJ2-7; the D call is tentative, TRBD1 or TRBD2, as each matches 6 bases. Specimen: CD4+ or CD8+ T cells sorted from blood, collected in a trial of the OX40 agonist ivuxolimab. The clonotype comes from an adult with an advanced solid tumor such as melanoma, head and neck, liver or kidney cancer. The sequenced DNA is TGTGCCAGCAGTTTGAGAGGGGGGACCGTCTACGAGCAGTACTTC. Its protein product is CASSLRGGTVYEQYF.